The clone carrying this T cell receptor beta chain was seen a few times. The data derive from a study of CD8 T cells in ankylosing spondylitis. Trimming shortened V by 8 bases and J by 2 bases, and 19 bases separated the two germline ends. This CDR3 is built from 15 residues. CDR1 MDHEN and CDR2 SYDVKM come from the germline V gene. Generation of TCR beta libraries employed quantitative 5'-RACE incorporating molecular barcodes. TCRdb reanalysed the 5' RACE reads using MiXCR and keeps one entry per CDR3 protein. The sample gives 250,000 to 400,000 distinct CDR3 sequences, 11% of which show up once; around 10% is in the top ten.

This chain uses TRBV28 with TRBJ2-7; D gene unclear. Sequenced sample: blood, either unsorted or a sorted T cell fraction (not recorded which). The receptor was derived from a female donor with ankylosing spondylitis or in good health (not recorded which). The chain's CDR3 is CASSSPGNSAYEQYF. CDR3 coding DNA: TGTGCCAGCTCTTCCCCAGGTAACTCCGCCTACGAGCAGTACTTC.